This entry is about one T cell receptor beta chain. Its antigen is still unknown. The data stem from a study of blood T cells in healthy people across ages. Broader study findings: The study found more naive CD4+ cells and higher diversity in long-lived than aged donors.

With a J-beta primer mix and a sample-barcoded 5' primer, a second PCR ran about 7 to 12 cycles. TCRdb itself ran the 5' RACE reads through MiXCR, one entry per CDR3 protein. The table lists approximately 800,000 distinct CDR3 sequences, around a quarter of them singletons. The CDR3 totals 14 residues. From germline, CDR1 is LGHNA and CDR2 YNFKEQ. This same sample was also part of a study on T cells of mothers and their children. Turning to that study: RNA extracted was entirely used for cDNA synthesis, about 1.4 ug per 15 ul. Related and unrelated pairs show TCR recombination output that thymic selection shapes similarly. Clones that were microchimeric and persistent were not detected among T cells.

The sequence was collected from a boy younger than 18 in good health. The V gene is TRBV4-2, the J gene TRBJ2-1; D is ambiguous. Gene TRBJ2-7 matches the end of the DNA better, so the J call may be wrong. The material sequenced was blood. CDR3 residues: CASSQVSTHYEQYF. The CDR3 region has the DNA TGTGCCAGCAGCCAAGTCTCTACCCACTACGAGCAGTACTTC.